What follows are 18 T cell receptor beta chains derived from one specimen sequenced in a study of identical twins. TCRdb reprocessed the 5' RACE reads with MiXCR, giving one entry per CDR3 protein. The sample has a few hundred thousand distinct CDR3 sequences; approximately 17% are singletons. Sequences were obtained from naive T cells sorted from blood. Receptors were obtained from a man aged 50 or older in good health.

The chain combines TRBV2 with TRBJ1-5; 9 bases agree with TRBD1. CDR1 and CDR2 from the germline V gene are SNHLY and FYNNEI. V was clipped by 7 bases and J by 4 bases; unmatched bases: 5. The CDR3 is made up of 14 amino acids. CDR3 in DNA: TGTGCCAGCAATGGACAGGGGCGGAATCAGCCCCAGCATTTT. It encodes CASNGQGRNQPQHF.

The rearrangement uses TRBV5-1 and TRBJ1-2, with D hard to call. Germline CDR1 reads SGHRS; CDR2 reads YFSETQ. V was shortened by 10 bases and J by 0 bases, with 13 bases between the two germline ends. This CDR3 spans 13 amino acids. The CDR3 DNA reads TGCGCCTCTACCGGGCCTACTAACTATGGCTACACCTTC. It specifies CASTGPTNYGYTF.

There are a few counts of this clonotype. This chain links TRBV6-1 with TRBJ1-2, with D hard to call. The V and J ends lost 8 bases and 4 bases respectively, with 14 bases between them. Germline lookup yields CDR1 MNHNS and CDR2 SASEGT. This CDR3 spans 13 amino acids. The CDR3 loop reads CASGLGIGYGYTF. In nucleotides, the CDR3 is TGTGCCAGCGGGTTAGGGATCGGCTATGGCTACACCTTC.

This clonotype was detected ten times or more. The chain is built from TRBV5-1 and TRBJ2-1, with a weak D call TRBD1 (6 bases). With 4 bases removed from V and 4 bases from J, the gap between germline ends came to 15 bases. CDR1 is SGHRS and CDR2 is YFSETQ in the germline V gene. The CDR3 totals 15 residues. The CDR3 sequence is CASSDTGLVYNEQFF. The CDR3 coding sequence is TGCGCCAGCAGCGATACAGGGCTGGTGTACAATGAGCAGTTCTTC.

The chain carries TRBV20-1 and TRBJ1-2, with D maybe TRBD1 (5 bases). V was trimmed by 6 bases and J by 4 bases, leaving 21 bases between them. Per germline, CDR1 DFQATT and CDR2 SNEGSKA (reference sequence). The CDR3 is 15 amino acids. The CDR3 DNA follows: TGCAGTGCAAAGACCCATGGGGGGATCGGCTATGGCTACACCTTC. Encoded protein: CSAKTHGGIGYGYTF.

The V gene is TRBV10-3, the J gene TRBJ2-7; 9 positions agree with TRBD2. Germline lookup yields CDR1 ENHRY and CDR2 SYGVKD. V shed 4 bases and J 4 bases; nucleotides not matched to a gene: 5. CDR3 size: 14 residues. The CDR3: CAISVKLAGYEQYF. CDR3 sequence (DNA): TGTGCCATCAGTGTGAAACTAGCGGGTTACGAGCAGTACTTC.

V gene TRBV7-9 combines with J gene TRBJ2-1; D assignment may be TRBD1 or TRBD2 (6 bases each). CDR1 and CDR2 (germline): SEHNR, FQNEAQ (reference sequence). This CDR3 spans 15 amino acids. V lost 5 bases to trimming and J lost 1 base, with 12 bases between them. The CDR3 is CASSPRGHSYNEQFF. CDR3 sequence (DNA): TGTGCCAGCAGCCCTCGGGGGCATTCCTACAATGAGCAGTTCTTC.

This clonotype was detected ten times or more. This chain links TRBV6-2 or TRBV6-3 with TRBJ1-6; the D gene is possibly TRBD1 (5 bases). Trimming took off 5 bases at V and 10 bases at J, with 15 bases between the two ends. This CDR3 comprises 14 residues. The germline gives CDR1 MNHEY, CDR2 SVGEGT. The CDR3 DNA reads TGTGCCAGCAGTCTCGGGGACGCTAGATCACCCCTCCACTTT. Protein sequence: CASSLGDARSPLHF.

CDR3 region: CASSVGREAIIMNGELFF. Written as DNA, the CDR3 is TGTGCCAGCAGCGTGGGCAGGGAGGCTATAATTATGAACGGGGAGCTGTTTTTT. This rearrangement joins TRBV9 to TRBJ2-2; a weak D match, TRBD2 (6 bases). V was trimmed by 2 bases and J by 7 bases, leaving 24 bases between them. Looked up from germline, CDR1 is SGDLS and CDR2 is YYNGEE. The CDR3 is 18 amino acids.

V and J are TRBV4-3 and TRBJ2-3; D not certain. Germline CDR1 LGHNA, CDR2 YSLEER. Trimming pared 2 bases from V and 0 bases from J, leaving 15 bases between. CDR3 length: 17 amino acids. The DNA of the CDR3 is TGCGCCAGCAGCCAAAACCCAGGTCGGGTTAGCACAGATACGCAGTATTTT. Amino acid sequence: CASSQNPGRVSTDTQYF.

This clonotype was detected many times. The V call is TRBV28, the J call TRBJ2-7, with TRBD1 identical over 7 bases. Per the germline V gene, CDR1 is MDHEN and CDR2 is SYDVKM. Unmatched junction bases numbered 8, after V lost 7 bases and J lost 2 bases. The CDR3 has 14 amino acids. The CDR3 sequence: CASMPWDRAYEQYF. DNA for the CDR3: TGTGCCAGCATGCCTTGGGACAGAGCCTACGAGCAGTACTTC.

The chain is built from TRBV7-7 and TRBJ2-1; 12 bases align to TRBD2. Trimming cost V 1 base and J 5 bases; bases outside gene matches: 3. The CDR3 has 16 amino acids. CDR1 is SSHAT and CDR2 is FNYEAQ in the germline V gene (reference sequence). The chain's CDR3 is CASSLGLAGGDNEQFF. The CDR3 DNA is TGTGCCAGCAGCTTAGGGCTAGCGGGAGGGGACAATGAGCAGTTCTTC.

There are many counts of this clonotype. V and J are TRBV5-5 and TRBJ2-3; D is undetermined. V gave up 0 bases and J gave up 0 bases, with 8 bases separating them. This CDR3 has 15 residues. Germline CDR1 SGHKS, CDR2 YYEKEE (reference sequence). The CDR3 loop is CASSLVGSSTDTQYF. The CDR3 DNA sequence: TGTGCCAGCAGCTTGGTGGGGTCTAGCACAGATACGCAGTATTTT.

V is TRBV4-1 and J is TRBJ2-7; unclear D gene. With 0 bases removed from V and 3 bases from J, the gap between germline ends came to 12 bases. Germline lookup yields CDR1 MGHRA and CDR2 YSYEKL. This CDR3 region has 15 residues. The CDR3 sequence: CASSQDWQGRYEQYF. The CDR3 DNA is TGCGCCAGCAGCCAAGACTGGCAAGGTCGCTACGAGCAGTACTTC.

This clonotype was observed a handful of times. The rearrangement joins TRBV12-3 or TRBV12-4 to TRBJ1-6; 7 nucleotides line up with TRBD1. After removal of 3 bases from V and 7 bases from J, the junction contained 6 bases not matched to a gene. The length of the CDR3 is 15 residues. The CDR3 DNA sequence: TGTGCCAGCAGTTTGGAGGGGGCGTGGAATTCACCCCTCCACTTT. It encodes CASSLEGAWNSPLHF.

This clonotype was picked up a small number of times. This chain connects TRBV28 to TRBJ1-3; 7 nucleotides match TRBD1. This CDR3 comprises 17 residues. Trimming at V came to 5 bases and at J to 0 bases, leaving 10 bases not matched to a gene. Looked up from germline, CDR1 is MDHEN and CDR2 is SYDVKM. DNA of the CDR3: TGTGCCAGCAGTCCTCAGGGGGGCGCACTCTCTGGAAACACCATATATTTT. It encodes CASSPQGGALSGNTIYF. Supplemented by reference TRBV28 and TRBJ1-3, the full variable domain reads DVKVTQSSRYLVKRTGEKVFLECVQDMDHENMFWYRQDPGLGLRLIYFSYDVKMKEKGDIPEGYSVSREKKERFSLILESASTNQTSMYLCASSPQGGALSGNTIYFGEGSWLTVV.

V is TRBV4-1 and J is TRBJ2-7, with 7 positions matching TRBD1. Trimming took 3 bases from V and 3 from J; bases not matched to a gene: 8. Germline CDR1 reads MGHRA; CDR2 reads YSYEKL. This CDR3 is built from 15 residues. The CDR3 protein is CASSHPGTVFYEQYF. The DNA of the CDR3 is TGCGCCAGCAGCCACCCCGGGACAGTGTTCTACGAGCAGTACTTC.

In this sample, this clonotype turned up many times. The J gene is TRBJ1-3, the V gene TRBV20-1, with D tentatively TRBD1 (5 bases). The CDR3 sequence is 12 residues long. V was trimmed by 6 bases and J by 8 bases, leaving 14 bases between them. The V gene's germline CDR1 is DFQATT and CDR2 SNEGSKA (reference sequence). CDR3 nucleotides: TGCAGTGCGACCCAGGGCGCTGACACCATATATTTT. Encoded protein: CSATQGADTIYF.